The 23 T cell receptor beta chains given below trace back to one sample, sequenced in a study of blood T cell repertoires in COVID-19. Profiling relied on immunoSEQ multiplex PCR, and the TCRdb table lists in-frame clones only, not all of them. Of roughly 330,000 clones listed, approximately 87% are singletons. Sequencing used PBMCs or T cells enriched from blood (not recorded which). The receptor source for this set is a woman in her 30s who had recovered from COVID-19.

This clone has more than one count but fewer than ten. V and J are TRBV11-1 and TRBJ2-7; D not resolved. The CDR3 sequence is 11 residues long. V dropped 4 bases and J dropped 2 bases, with 3 bases sitting between them. Germline V gene lookup returns CDR1 SGHAT and CDR2 FQDESV (reference sequence). This CDR3 is CASSSAYEQYF. The CDR3, as DNA: TGTGCCAGCAGCTCCGCCTACGAGCAGTACTTC.

V and J are TRBV5-5 and TRBJ1-2; perhaps TRBD1 as D (6 bases). The V gene's germline CDR1 is SGHKS and CDR2 YYEKEE (reference sequence). V gave up 4 bases and J gave up 0 bases, with 10 bases separating them. The CDR3 totals 14 residues. The CDR3 DNA reads as TGTGCCAGCAGCGCGGACAGCCCTAACTATGGCTACACCTTC. Its translation is CASSADSPNYGYTF.

V and J are TRBV6-2 or TRBV6-3 and TRBJ1-5, with 9 bases fitting TRBD1. V shed 4 bases and J 4 bases; nucleotides not matched to a gene: 5. This CDR3 is built from 15 residues. The germline V gene encodes CDR1 MNHEY and CDR2 SVGEGT. Here the CDR3 reads CASSSWDRVNQPQHF. The CDR3 coding sequence is TGTGCCAGCAGTTCCTGGGACAGGGTGAATCAGCCCCAGCATTTT.

The CDR3 region is CASSQPGQGADTQYF. CDR3 sequence (DNA): TGCGCCAGCAGCCAACCGGGACAGGGCGCAGATACGCAGTATTTT. The chain joins TRBV4-3 to TRBJ2-3, with 9 bases lining up with TRBD1. Germline V lookup: CDR1 LGHNA, CDR2 YSLEER. With V trimmed by 2 bases and J by 4 bases, 4 bases remained unmatched. This CDR3 spans 15 amino acids.

The V gene is TRBV6-5, the J gene TRBJ2-7; D remains ambiguous. V dropped 5 bases and J dropped 6 bases, with 11 bases sitting between them. The CDR3 totals 12 residues. Germline V gene lookup returns CDR1 MNHEY and CDR2 SVGAGI. CDR3 in amino acids: CASSRDRSEQYF. CDR3 nucleotides: TGTGCCAGCAGTCGAGATCGGAGCGAGCAGTACTTC.

The genes are TRBV28 and TRBJ2-4; D unclear. CDR3 size: 15 residues. Between the trimmed V and J ends, which lost 5 bases and 0 bases, there was a span of 11 bases. CDR1 is MDHEN and CDR2 is SYDVKM in the germline V gene. The CDR3 sequence is CASSLQLIAKNIQYF. CDR3 bases: TGTGCCAGCAGTCTTCAACTCATAGCCAAAAACATTCAGTACTTC. The complete variable domain, with remaining parts taken from reference TRBV28 and TRBJ2-4, reads DVKVTQSSRYLVKRTGEKVFLECVQDMDHENMFWYRQDPGLGLRLIYFSYDVKMKEKGDIPEGYSVSREKKERFSLILESASTNQTSMYLCASSLQLIAKNIQYFGAGTRLSVL.

The chain links TRBV10-3 to TRBJ2-3; D may be TRBD1 (6 bases). From germline, CDR1 is ENHRY and CDR2 SYGVKD. V was cut by 0 bases and J by 6 bases, with 13 bases left in between. This CDR3 comprises 15 residues. The CDR3, as DNA: TGTGCCATCAGTGAGTCTTTCGGCCAGGGGGATACGCAGTATTTT. Encoded protein: CAISESFGQGDTQYF.

The chain is built from TRBV4-1 and TRBJ1-1; 9 bases map to TRBD1. The junction had 3 bases not matched to a gene; V was cut back by 3 bases and J by 1 base. CDR1 is MGHRA, CDR2 YSYEKL, per germline. The CDR3 loop spans 15 amino acids. The CDR3 nucleotides are TGCGCCAGCAGCCAGGTGGGACAGGGGAACACTGAAGCTTTCTTT. Protein product: CASSQVGQGNTEAFF.

The genes are TRBV4-1 and TRBJ1-2; 8 positions match TRBD1. The ends lost 5 bases at V and 4 bases at J; junction bases unmatched: 3. Per germline, CDR1 MGHRA and CDR2 YSYEKL. The CDR3 has 13 residues. CDR3 residues: CASSDRGGYGYTF. CDR3 DNA: TGCGCCAGCAGCGACAGGGGAGGCTATGGCTACACCTTC.

V usage is TRBV28 and J usage is TRBJ1-5, with 7 bases fitting TRBD1. The CDR3 is made up of 15 amino acids. The ends lost 2 bases at V and 6 bases at J; junction bases unmatched: 7. Germline values: CDR1 MDHEN, CDR2 SYDVKM. This CDR3 is CASSLLQGSGQPQHF. Written as DNA, the CDR3 is TGTGCCAGCAGTTTACTACAGGGGTCGGGTCAGCCCCAGCATTTT.

The rearrangement uses TRBV28 and TRBJ2-1, with D tentatively TRBD2 (6 bases). Germline CDR1 reads MDHEN; CDR2 reads SYDVKM. CDR3 length: 12 amino acids. Trimming took off 4 bases at V and 7 bases at J, with 8 bases between the two ends. The chain's CDR3 is CASSSRGNEQFF. DNA of the CDR3: TGTGCCAGCAGTTCGCGGGGAAATGAGCAGTTCTTC.

CDR3 nucleotides: TGTGCCAGCAGTCCGTTACAGGGGGCGGGGCAGCCCCAGCATTTT. It is translated as CASSPLQGAGQPQHF. The chain is built from TRBV6-5 and TRBJ1-5, with TRBD1 matching 9 bases. Germline loops: CDR1 MNHEY, CDR2 SVGAGI. Germline trimming cut 5 bases from V and 7 bases from J; bases unmatched to any gene: 9. The CDR3 has 15 amino acids.

This clone was seen a few times. The chain is built from TRBV15 and TRBJ1-1, with 7 bases identical to TRBD1. CDR3 length: 16 residues. Trimming removed 0 bases from V and 4 bases from J; junction bases left unmatched: 8. The germline V gene has CDR1 LNHNV and CDR2 YYDKDF (reference sequence). In DNA form, the CDR3 reads TGTGCCACCAGCAGAGATACAGACAGGGTTACCACTGAAGCTTTCTTT. This encodes CATSRDTDRVTTEAFF. Filled out from reference TRBV15 and TRBJ1-1, the complete variable domain reads DAMVIQNPRYQVTQFGKPVTLSCSQTLNHNVMYWYQQKSSQAPKLLFHYYDKDFNNEADTPDNFQSRRPNTSFCFLDIRSPGLGDTAMYLCATSRDTDRVTTEAFFGQGTRLTVV.

This sequence joins TRBV5-1 and TRBJ1-2, with unresolved D. The V and J ends lost 1 base and 4 bases respectively, with 11 bases between them. Germline V gene lookup returns CDR1 SGHRS and CDR2 YFSETQ. CDR3 size: 14 residues. The CDR3 loop is CASSLSAGRYGYTF. In nucleotides, the CDR3 is TGCGCCAGCAGCTTGTCGGCGGGCCGCTATGGCTACACCTTC.

The chain uses TRBV3-1 (or the pseudogene TRBV3-2) and TRBJ2-5; 8 bases line up with TRBD2. The germline CDR1 and CDR2 sequences are LGHDT and YNNKEL (reference sequence). J lost 2 bases, V lost 4 bases, and 18 bases had no gene match. The CDR3 is 19 amino acids. The DNA for the CDR3 is TGTGCCAGCAGCCGCCCCTCAAACGGCGCGGGGGGCGGACAAGAGACCCAGTACTTC. It specifies CASSRPSNGAGGGQETQYF.

The chain recombines TRBV5-1 with TRBJ2-5; TRBD1 matches 8 bases. The V gene end was trimmed by 1 base and the J gene end by 4 bases; junction bases not matched to a gene: 3. CDR3 length: 14 residues. Germline CDR1 reads SGHRS; CDR2 reads YFSETQ. The CDR3 sequence: CASSLIQGAETQYF. Written as DNA, the CDR3 is TGCGCCAGCAGCTTGATTCAGGGGGCAGAGACCCAGTACTTC.

This sequence joins TRBV5-1 and TRBJ1-1; possibly TRBD1 for D (6 bases). Germline CDR1 SGHRS, CDR2 YFSETQ. This CDR3 region has 14 residues. V gave up 3 bases and J gave up 0 bases, with 9 bases separating them. CDR3: CASSYRDLNTEAFF. The CDR3 DNA sequence: TGCGCCAGCAGCTACAGGGACCTGAACACTGAAGCTTTCTTT. The whole variable domain, remainder taken from reference TRBV5-1 and TRBJ1-1, is KAGVTQTPRYLIKTRGQQVTLSCSPISGHRSVSWYQQTPGQGLQFLFEYFSETQRNKGNFPGRFSGRQFSNSRSEMNVSTLELGDSALYLCASSYRDLNTEAFFGQGTRLTVV.

The chain recombines TRBV5-4 with TRBJ1-2; tentatively, D is TRBD1 (5 bases). Germline V CDR1 and CDR2: SGHNT, YYREEE (reference sequence). The CDR3 runs to 15 residues. Trimming took off 4 bases at V and 8 bases at J, with 21 bases between the two ends. The CDR3 is CASSPTLREGGGYTF. The CDR3 nucleotides are TGTGCCAGCAGCCCGACTCTCAGGGAGGGAGGCGGCTACACCTTC. Filled out from reference TRBV5-4 and TRBJ1-2, the complete variable domain reads ETGVTQSPTHLIKTRGQQVTLRCSSQSGHNTVSWYQQALGQGPQFIFQYYREEENGRGNFPPRFSGLQFPNYSSELNVNALELDDSALYLCASSPTLREGGGYTFGSGTRLTVV.

The rearrangement uses TRBV7-3 and TRBJ1-1; a possible D gene is TRBD1 (6 bases). The germline gives CDR1 SGHTA, CDR2 FQGTGA. The V end lost 3 bases, the J end lost 2 bases, and 16 bases lay between the germline ends. CDR3 length equals 16 residues. In DNA, the CDR3 is TGTGCCAGCAGCTTGACAGGTGGGATCTTAAACACTGAAGCTTTCTTT. Residues: CASSLTGGILNTEAFF.

This chain connects TRBV6-5 to TRBJ1-2, with a tentative D call TRBD1 (6 bases). The CDR3 consists of 13 residues. The V end was cut by 6 bases, the J end by 6 bases, with 14 bases between. CDR1 MNHEY and CDR2 SVGAGI come from the germline V gene. The CDR3 nucleotides are TGTGCCAGCAGAGCCCGGGGGGCAAATGGCTACACCTTC. This translates into CASRARGANGYTF.

This clone was seen once. The genes are TRBV30 and TRBJ1-2; D is perhaps TRBD1 (6 bases). This CDR3 region has 15 residues. Germline CDR1 is GTSNPN and CDR2 is SVGIG (reference sequence). Trimming took 0 bases from V and 4 from J, leaving 15 bases between them. The DNA of the CDR3 is TGTGCCTGGAGTGTACGGGAGGGGGGCTTCTATGGCTACACCTTC. The encoded protein is CAWSVREGGFYGYTF.

This chain joins TRBV20-1 and TRBJ1-1, with D tentatively TRBD1 (6 bases). Looked up from germline, CDR1 is DFQATT and CDR2 is SNEGSKA (reference sequence). The CDR3 is 10 residues long. V dropped 5 bases and J dropped 8 bases, with 9 bases sitting between them. The CDR3 coding sequence is TGCAGTGCTTGGACAGCCGAAGCTTTCTTT. It translates to CSAWTAEAFF.

With respect to this clone: Other DNA sequences from this sample encode an identical CDR3 as well. The chain carries TRBV19 and TRBJ1-1; possibly TRBD1 for D (5 bases). The germline gives CDR1 LNHDA, CDR2 SQIVND (reference sequence). The CDR3 length is 13 residues. V lost 2 bases, J lost 1 base, and 5 bases lay in between. This CDR3 is CASSITGNTEAFF. The CDR3 region has the DNA TGTGCCAGTAGTATAACAGGGAACACTGAAGCTTTCTTT.